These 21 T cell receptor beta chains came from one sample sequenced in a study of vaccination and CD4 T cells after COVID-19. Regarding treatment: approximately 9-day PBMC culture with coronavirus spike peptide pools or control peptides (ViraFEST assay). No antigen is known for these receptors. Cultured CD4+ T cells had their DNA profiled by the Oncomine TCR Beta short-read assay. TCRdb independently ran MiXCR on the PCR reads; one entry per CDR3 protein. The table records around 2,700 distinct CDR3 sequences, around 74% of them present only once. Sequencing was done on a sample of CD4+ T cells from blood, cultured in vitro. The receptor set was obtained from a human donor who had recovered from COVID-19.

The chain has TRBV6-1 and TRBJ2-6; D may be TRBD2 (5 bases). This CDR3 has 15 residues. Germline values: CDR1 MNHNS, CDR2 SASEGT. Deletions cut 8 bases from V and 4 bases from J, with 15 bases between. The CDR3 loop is CASGVWRGGANVLTF. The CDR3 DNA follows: TGTGCCAGCGGGGTGTGGCGAGGGGGGGCCAACGTCCTGACTTTC.

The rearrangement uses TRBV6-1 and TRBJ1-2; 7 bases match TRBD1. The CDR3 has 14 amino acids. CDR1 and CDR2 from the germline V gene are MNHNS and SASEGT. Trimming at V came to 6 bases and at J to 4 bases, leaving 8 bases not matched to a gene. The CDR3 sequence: CASSPRGGSYGYTF. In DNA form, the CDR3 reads TGTGCCAGCAGCCCCAGGGGGGGCTCCTATGGCTACACCTTC.

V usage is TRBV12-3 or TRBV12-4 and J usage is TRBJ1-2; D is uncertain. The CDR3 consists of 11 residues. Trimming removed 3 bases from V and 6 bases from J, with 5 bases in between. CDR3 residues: CASSLGHGYTF. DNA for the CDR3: TGTGCCAGCAGTTTGGGTCATGGCTACACCTTC.

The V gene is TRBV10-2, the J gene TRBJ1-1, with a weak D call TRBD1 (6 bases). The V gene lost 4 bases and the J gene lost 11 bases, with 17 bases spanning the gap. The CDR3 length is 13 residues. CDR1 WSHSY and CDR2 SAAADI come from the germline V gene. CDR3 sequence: CASSGTRGAGAFF. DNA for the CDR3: TGCGCCAGCAGTGGTACACGGGGGGCAGGTGCTTTCTTT.

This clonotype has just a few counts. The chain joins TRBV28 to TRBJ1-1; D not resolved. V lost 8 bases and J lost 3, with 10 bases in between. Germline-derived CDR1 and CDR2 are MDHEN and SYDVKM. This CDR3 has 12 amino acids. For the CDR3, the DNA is TGTGCCAGCCTGGACCGAGACACTGAAGCTTTCTTT. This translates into CASLDRDTEAFF. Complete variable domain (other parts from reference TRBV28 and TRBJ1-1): DVKVTQSSRYLVKRTGEKVFLECVQDMDHENMFWYRQDPGLGLRLIYFSYDVKMKEKGDIPEGYSVSREKKERFSLILESASTNQTSMYLCASLDRDTEAFFGQGTRLTVV.

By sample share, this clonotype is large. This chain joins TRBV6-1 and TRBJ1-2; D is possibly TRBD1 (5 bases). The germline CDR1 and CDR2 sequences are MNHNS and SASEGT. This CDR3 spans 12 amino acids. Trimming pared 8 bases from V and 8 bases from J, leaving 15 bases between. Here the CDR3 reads CASQAGLKGYTF. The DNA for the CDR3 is TGTGCCAGCCAGGCGGGGCTTAAGGGCTACACCTTC.

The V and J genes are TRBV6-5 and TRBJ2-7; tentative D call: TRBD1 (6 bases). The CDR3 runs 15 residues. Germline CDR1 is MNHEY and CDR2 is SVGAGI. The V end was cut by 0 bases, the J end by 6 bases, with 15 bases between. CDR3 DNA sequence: TGTGCCAGCAGTTACTCGTTTATGGGGGCAGGCGAGCAGTACTTC. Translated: CASSYSFMGAGEQYF.

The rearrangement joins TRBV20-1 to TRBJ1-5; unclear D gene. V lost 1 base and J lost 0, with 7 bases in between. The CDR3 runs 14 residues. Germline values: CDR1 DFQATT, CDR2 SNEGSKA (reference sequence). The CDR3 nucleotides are TGCAGTGCTAGAGCTTTTTATAGCAATCAGCCCCAGCATTTT. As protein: CSARAFYSNQPQHF.

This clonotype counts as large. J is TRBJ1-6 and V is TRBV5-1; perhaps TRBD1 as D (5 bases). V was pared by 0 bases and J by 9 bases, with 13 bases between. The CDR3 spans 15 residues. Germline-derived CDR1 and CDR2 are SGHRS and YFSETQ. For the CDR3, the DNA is TGCGCCAGCAGCTTGGATACGGGGCAGGGTTCACCCCTCCACTTT. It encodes CASSLDTGQGSPLHF.

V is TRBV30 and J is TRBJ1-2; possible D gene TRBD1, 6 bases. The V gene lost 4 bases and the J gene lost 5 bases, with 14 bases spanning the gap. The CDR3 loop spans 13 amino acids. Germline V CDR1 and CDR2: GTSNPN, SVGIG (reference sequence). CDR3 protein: CAWNRDRPYGYTF. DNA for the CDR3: TGTGCCTGGAATAGAGACAGGCCGTATGGCTACACCTTC.

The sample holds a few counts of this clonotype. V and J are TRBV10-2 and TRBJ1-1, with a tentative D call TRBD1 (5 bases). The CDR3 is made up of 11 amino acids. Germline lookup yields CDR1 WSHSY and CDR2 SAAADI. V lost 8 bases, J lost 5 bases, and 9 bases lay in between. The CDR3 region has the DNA TGCGCCAGCGGGGGGATTACTGAAGCTTTCTTT. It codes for CASGGITEAFF.

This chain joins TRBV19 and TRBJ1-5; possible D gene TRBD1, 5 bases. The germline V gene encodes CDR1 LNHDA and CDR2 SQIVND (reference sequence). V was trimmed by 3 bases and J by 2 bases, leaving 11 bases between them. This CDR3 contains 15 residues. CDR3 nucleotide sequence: TGTGCCAGTAGTATCCCCAGGGTCGGCAATCAGCCCCAGCATTTT. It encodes CASSIPRVGNQPQHF.

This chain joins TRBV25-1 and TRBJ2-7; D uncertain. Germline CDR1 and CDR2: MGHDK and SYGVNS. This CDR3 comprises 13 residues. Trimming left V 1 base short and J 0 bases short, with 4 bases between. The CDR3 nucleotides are TGTGCCAGCAGTGAATCCCGCTCCTACGAGCAGTACTTC. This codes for CASSESRSYEQYF.

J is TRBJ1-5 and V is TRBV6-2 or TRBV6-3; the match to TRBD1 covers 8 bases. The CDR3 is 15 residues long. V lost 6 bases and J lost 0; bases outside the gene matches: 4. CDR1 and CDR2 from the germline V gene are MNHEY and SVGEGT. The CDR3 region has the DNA TGTGCCAGCAGAGACAGGGGATTTAGCAATCAGCCCCAGCATTTT. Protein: CASRDRGFSNQPQHF.

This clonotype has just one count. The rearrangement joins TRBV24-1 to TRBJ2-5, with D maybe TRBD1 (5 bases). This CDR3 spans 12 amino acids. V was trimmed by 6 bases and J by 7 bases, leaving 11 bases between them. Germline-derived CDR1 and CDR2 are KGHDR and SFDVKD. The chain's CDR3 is CATSSDSPTQYF. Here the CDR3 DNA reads TGTGCCACCAGTTCCGACAGCCCGACCCAGTACTTC.

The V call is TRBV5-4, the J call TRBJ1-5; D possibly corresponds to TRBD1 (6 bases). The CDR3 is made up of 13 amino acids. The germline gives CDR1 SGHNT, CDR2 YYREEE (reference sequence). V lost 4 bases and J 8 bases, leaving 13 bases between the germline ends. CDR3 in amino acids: CASSEGHAKPQHF. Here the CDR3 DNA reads TGTGCCAGCAGCGAGGGACACGCCAAGCCCCAGCATTTT.

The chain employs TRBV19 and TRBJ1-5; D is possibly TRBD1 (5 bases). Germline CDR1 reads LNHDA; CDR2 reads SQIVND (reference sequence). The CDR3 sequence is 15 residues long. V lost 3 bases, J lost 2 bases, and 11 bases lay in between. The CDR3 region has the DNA TGTGCCAGTAGTATCCAGGGAGGCGGCAATCAGCCCCAGCATTTT. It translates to CASSIQGGGNQPQHF.

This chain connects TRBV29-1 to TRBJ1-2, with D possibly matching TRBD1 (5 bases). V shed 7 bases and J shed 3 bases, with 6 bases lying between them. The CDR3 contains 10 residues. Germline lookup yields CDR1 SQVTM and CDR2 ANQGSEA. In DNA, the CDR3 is TGCAGCGGAGGGGACTATGGCTACACCTTC. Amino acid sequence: CSGGDYGYTF.

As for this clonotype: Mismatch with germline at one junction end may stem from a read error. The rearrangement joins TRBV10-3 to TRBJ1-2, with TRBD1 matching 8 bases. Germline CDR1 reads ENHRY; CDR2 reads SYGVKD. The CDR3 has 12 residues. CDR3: CAVRQGADGYTF. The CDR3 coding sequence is TGTGCCGTCAGGCAGGGGGCCGATGGCTACACCTTC.

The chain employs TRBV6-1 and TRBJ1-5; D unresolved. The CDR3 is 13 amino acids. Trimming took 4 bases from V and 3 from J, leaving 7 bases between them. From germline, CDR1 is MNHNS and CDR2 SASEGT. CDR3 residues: CASSGSFNQPQHF. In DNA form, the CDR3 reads TGTGCCAGCAGTGGAAGTTTCAATCAGCCCCAGCATTTT.

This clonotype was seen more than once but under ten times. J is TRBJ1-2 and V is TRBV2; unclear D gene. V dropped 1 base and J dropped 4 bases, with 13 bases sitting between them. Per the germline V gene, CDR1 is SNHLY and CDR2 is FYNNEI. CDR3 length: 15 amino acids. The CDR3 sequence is CASSEDSPEVYGYTF. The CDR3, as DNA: TGTGCCAGCAGTGAAGACAGCCCGGAGGTCTATGGCTACACCTTC.